This T cell receptor beta chain was sequenced during a study of siplizumab effects on memory and regulatory T cells. Libraries were prepared by immunoSEQ multiplex PCR; TCRdb keeps only in-frame clonotypes and omits some of them. The sample consists of some 97,000 clones, 85% to 95% of them appearing once. The CDR3 is 12 residues long. Germline values: CDR1 MGHDK, CDR2 SYGVNS. V lost 5 bases and J 4 bases, leaving 8 bases between the germline ends. What was sequenced was Tregs sorted from blood. This TCR came from a human donor in good health. The rearrangement links TRBV25-1 to TRBJ1-2; D is unresolved. CDR3 sequence: CASSNNGYGYTF. The CDR3 bases are TGTGCCAGCAGTAATAATGGCTATGGCTACACCTTC.